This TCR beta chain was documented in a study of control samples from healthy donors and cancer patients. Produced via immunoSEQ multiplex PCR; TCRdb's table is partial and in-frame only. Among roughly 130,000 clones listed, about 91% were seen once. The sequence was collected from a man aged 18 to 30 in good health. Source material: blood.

The DNA of the CDR3 is TGTGCCAGCAGCTTAGGACAGGGGGTGACTGAAGCTTTCTTT. Protein sequence: CASSLGQGVTEAFF. The chain recombines TRBV7-9 with TRBJ1-1; 9 positions agree with TRBD1. V shed 1 base and J 5 bases; nucleotides not matched to a gene: 2. Per germline, CDR1 SEHNR and CDR2 FQNEAQ (reference sequence). The CDR3 covers 14 residues.